The rows below give T cell receptor beta chains drawn from one sample of a study of chemoradiotherapy in HPV16-positive cancers. Data came from immunoSEQ multiplex PCR; TCRdb stores just in-frame clones and leaves some out. Among thousands of clones, 85% to 90% were seen once, and the ten largest hold 5.5%. The sequences come from tumor tissue, collected from a patient who underwent chemoradiotherapy. These receptors all stem from a human donor with HPV-associated anogenital cancer. CDR3s leave out the opening cysteine and the closing phenylalanine or tryptophan.

J gene: TRBJ2-7
V gene: TRBV6-6
CDR3 protein: ASSRRGFDEQY

J gene: TRBJ2-1
V gene: TRBV27
CDR3 protein: ASSPKKQGDSYNEQF

J gene: TRBJ1-1
V gene: TRBV7-3
CDR3 protein: ASSGLGGIVWNTEAF

J gene: TRBJ2-3
V gene: TRBV7-9
CDR3 protein: ASSFGTGGADTQY

J gene: TRBJ1-1
V gene: TRBV2
CDR3 protein: ASSGAGAQAF

J gene: TRBJ2-3
V gene: TRBV10-3
CDR3 protein: AIGGGYEDTQY

J gene: TRBJ2-7
V gene: TRBV5-4
CDR3 protein: ASSFKGAPLEQY

J gene: TRBJ2-5
V gene: TRBV9
CDR3 protein: ASSVGLAQETQY

J gene: TRBJ2-7
V gene: TRBV2
CDR3 protein: ASSLGQISYEQY

J gene: TRBJ2-3
V gene: TRBV29-1
CDR3 protein: SARDRGRGATDTQY

J gene: TRBJ2-3
V gene: TRBV30
CDR3 protein: AWSVQGATDTQY

J gene: TRBJ1-2
V gene: TRBV19
CDR3 protein: ASSIEFHRTHGYT

J gene: TRBJ1-6
V gene: TRBV7-2
CDR3 protein: ASSLQGAGYSPLH

J gene: TRBJ1-1
V gene: TRBV6-6
CDR3 protein: ASSLSTEAF

J gene: TRBJ1-1
V gene: TRBV2
CDR3 protein: ASSATGGVTEAF

J gene: TRBJ2-1
V gene: TRBV7-2
CDR3 protein: ASSSRAGGFANEQF

J gene: TRBJ2-3
V gene: TRBV14
CDR3 protein: ASSPSTPPDQPTQY

J gene: TRBJ2-1
V gene: TRBV19
CDR3 protein: ASRGVPSEQF

J gene: TRBJ2-5
V gene: TRBV27
CDR3 protein: ASSLFSGMWETQY

J gene: TRBJ2-7
V gene: TRBV28
CDR3 protein: ASTGNYEQY

J gene: .
V gene: TRBV19
CDR3 protein: ASSYWGGEQY

J gene: TRBJ2-7
V gene: TRBV5-1
CDR3 protein: ASSWGTGGEQY

J gene: TRBJ2-2
V gene: TRBV29-1
CDR3 protein: SASGWGSNTGELF

J gene: TRBJ2-5
V gene: TRBV4-3
CDR3 protein: ASSQSASVREQY

J gene: TRBJ1-5
V gene: TRBV27
CDR3 protein: ASSTSTGGNQPQH

J gene: TRBJ2-7
V gene: TRBV7-9
CDR3 protein: ASSLGLAGDWEQY

J gene: TRBJ2-1
V gene: TRBV10-3
CDR3 protein: AISGSSEEQF